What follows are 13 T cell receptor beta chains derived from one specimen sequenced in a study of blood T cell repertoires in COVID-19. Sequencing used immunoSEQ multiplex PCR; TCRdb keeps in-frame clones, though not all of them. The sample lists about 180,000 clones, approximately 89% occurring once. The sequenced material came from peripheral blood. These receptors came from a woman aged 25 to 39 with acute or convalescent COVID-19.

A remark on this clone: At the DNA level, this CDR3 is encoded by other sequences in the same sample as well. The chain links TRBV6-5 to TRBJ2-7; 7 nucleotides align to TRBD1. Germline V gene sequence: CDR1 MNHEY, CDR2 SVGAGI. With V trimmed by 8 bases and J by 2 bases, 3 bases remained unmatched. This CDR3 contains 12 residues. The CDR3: CASRQGPYEQYF. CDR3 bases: TGTGCCAGCCGACAGGGTCCCTACGAGCAGTACTTC.

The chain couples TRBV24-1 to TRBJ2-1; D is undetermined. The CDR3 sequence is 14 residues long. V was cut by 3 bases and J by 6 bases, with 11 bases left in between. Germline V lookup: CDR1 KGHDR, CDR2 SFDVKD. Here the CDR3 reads CATSDRTYSNEQFF. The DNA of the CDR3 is TGTGCCACCAGTGATCGTACTTACAGCAATGAGCAGTTCTTC.

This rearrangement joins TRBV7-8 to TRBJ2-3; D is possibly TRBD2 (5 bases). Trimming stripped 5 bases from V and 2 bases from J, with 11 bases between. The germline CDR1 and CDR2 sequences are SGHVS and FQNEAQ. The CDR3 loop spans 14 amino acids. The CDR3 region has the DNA TGTGCCAGCAGCCACACGGGATTCACAGATACGCAGTATTTT. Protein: CASSHTGFTDTQYF.

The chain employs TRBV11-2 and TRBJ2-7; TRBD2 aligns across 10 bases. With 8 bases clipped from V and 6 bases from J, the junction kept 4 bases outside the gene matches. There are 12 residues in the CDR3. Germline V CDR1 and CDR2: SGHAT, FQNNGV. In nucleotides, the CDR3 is TGTGCCAGCCTCTTAGCGGGAGGCGAGCAGTACTTC. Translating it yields CASLLAGGEQYF. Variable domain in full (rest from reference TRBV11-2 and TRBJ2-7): EAGVAQSPRYKIIEKRQSVAFWCNPISGHATLYWYQQILGQGPKLLIQFQNNGVVDDSQLPKDRFSAERLKGVDSTLKIQPAKLEDSAVYLCASLLAGGEQYFGPGTRLTVT.

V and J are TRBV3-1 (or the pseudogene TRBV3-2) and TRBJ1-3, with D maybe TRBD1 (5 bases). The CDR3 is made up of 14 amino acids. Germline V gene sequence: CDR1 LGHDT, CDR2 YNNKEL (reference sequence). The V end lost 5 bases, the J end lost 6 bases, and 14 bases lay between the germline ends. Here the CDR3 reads CASSSRTTENTIYF. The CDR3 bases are TGTGCCAGCAGCTCGCGGACAACGGAAAACACCATATATTTT.

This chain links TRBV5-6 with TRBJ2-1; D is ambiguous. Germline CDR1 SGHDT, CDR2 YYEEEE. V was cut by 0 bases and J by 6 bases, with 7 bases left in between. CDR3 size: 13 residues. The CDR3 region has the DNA TGTGCCAGCAGCTTGGGCGCGCTCAATGAGCAGTTCTTC. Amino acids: CASSLGALNEQFF.

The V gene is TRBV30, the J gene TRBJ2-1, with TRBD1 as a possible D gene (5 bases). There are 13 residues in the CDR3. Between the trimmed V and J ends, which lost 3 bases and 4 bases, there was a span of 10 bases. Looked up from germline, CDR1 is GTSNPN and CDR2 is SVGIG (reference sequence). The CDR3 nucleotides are TGTGCCTGGAGAACACAGGCATACAATGAGCAGTTCTTC. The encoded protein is CAWRTQAYNEQFF.

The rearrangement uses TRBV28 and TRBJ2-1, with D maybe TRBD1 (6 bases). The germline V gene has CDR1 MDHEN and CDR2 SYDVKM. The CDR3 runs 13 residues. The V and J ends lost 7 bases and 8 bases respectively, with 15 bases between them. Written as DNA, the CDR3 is TGTGCCAGCAATGAGGGCTACAGGGATGAGCAGTTCTTC. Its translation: CASNEGYRDEQFF.

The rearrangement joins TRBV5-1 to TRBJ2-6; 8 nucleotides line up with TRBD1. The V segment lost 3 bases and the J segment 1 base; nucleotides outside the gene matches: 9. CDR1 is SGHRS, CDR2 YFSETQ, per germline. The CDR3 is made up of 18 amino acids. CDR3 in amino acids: CASSSGQGALSGANVLTF. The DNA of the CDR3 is TGCGCCAGCAGCTCTGGACAGGGCGCCCTTTCTGGGGCCAACGTCCTGACTTTC.

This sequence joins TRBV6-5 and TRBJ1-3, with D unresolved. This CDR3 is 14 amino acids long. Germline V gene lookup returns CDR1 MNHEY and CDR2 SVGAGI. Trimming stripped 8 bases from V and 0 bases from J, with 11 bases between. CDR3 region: CASGQRSSGNTIYF. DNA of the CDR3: TGTGCCAGCGGGCAGCGGTCCTCTGGAAACACCATATATTTT.

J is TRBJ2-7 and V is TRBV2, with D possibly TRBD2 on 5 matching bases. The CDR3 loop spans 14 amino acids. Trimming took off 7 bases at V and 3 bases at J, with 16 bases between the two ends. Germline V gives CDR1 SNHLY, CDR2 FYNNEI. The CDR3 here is CASNREISFYEQYF. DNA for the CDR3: TGTGCCAGCAATAGGGAGATCTCCTTCTACGAGCAGTACTTC.

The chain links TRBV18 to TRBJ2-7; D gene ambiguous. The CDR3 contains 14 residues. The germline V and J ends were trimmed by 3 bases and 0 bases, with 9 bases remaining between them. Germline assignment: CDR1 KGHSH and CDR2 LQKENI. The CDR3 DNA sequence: TGTGCCAGCTCACCGATAGTGAGCTCCTACGAGCAGTACTTC. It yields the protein CASSPIVSSYEQYF.

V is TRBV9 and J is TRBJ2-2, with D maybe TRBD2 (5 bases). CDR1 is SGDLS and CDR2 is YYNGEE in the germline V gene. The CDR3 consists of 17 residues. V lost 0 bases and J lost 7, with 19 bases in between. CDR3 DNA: TGTGCCAGCAGCGTAGATGGCCCCGCTTTGGGGAGCGGGGAGCTGTTTTTT. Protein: CASSVDGPALGSGELFF.